One TCR beta chain is described in this entry. What it recognizes is unknown. CDR3 size: 15 residues. Looked up from germline, CDR1 is MNHEY and CDR2 is SMNVEV (reference sequence). Deletions cut 3 bases from V and 5 bases from J, with 17 bases between. The data were obtained in a study of lymphopenia after photon versus proton radiotherapy. The study's findings and limits: Only patients who died were analyzed for survival; proton advantage is unproven. In patients who died, overall survival fell as post-nadir TCR diversity dropped more.

Clones were read by immunoSEQ multiplex PCR, and TCRdb kept only the in-frame ones, dropping some. The sample carries over 25,000 clones, under 90% recorded once. The TCR originated in a woman between 45 and 60 years old with pancreatic cancer. The input for sequencing was peripheral blood, taken from a patient treated with photon-based radiotherapy. V usage is TRBV27 and J usage is TRBJ2-7, with TRBD2 as a possible D gene (6 bases). CDR3 sequence: CASSFLPRDTNEQYF. The DNA for the CDR3 is TGTGCCAGCAGTTTTCTCCCGCGGGATACCAACGAGCAGTACTTC.